This is a list of T cell receptor beta chains from one sample in a study of OX40 agonist ivuxolimab in advanced cancers. Using immunoSEQ multiplex PCR, the repertoire was profiled, and TCRdb retains in-frame clones only, with some absent. This table holds tens of thousands of clones, approximately 86% found once. The sample consisted of CD4+ or CD8+ T cells sorted from blood, taken in a trial of the OX40 agonist ivuxolimab. The origin of the receptors is an adult with an advanced solid tumor such as melanoma, head and neck, liver or kidney cancer. Each CDR3 is given with its conserved first and last residue. Each record gives: J gene, V gene, clone size, D gene, CDR3 protein, CDR3 DNA. D genes are given only for firm matches. Clone size appears in some rows only: once, few, many, or a class for an expanded clone.

TRBJ2-7 TRBV5-6 NA NA CASSLVWRAQYEQYF TGTGCCAGCAGCTTGGTTTGGCGGGCACAGTACGAGCAGTACTTC
TRBJ2-2 TRBV4-1 NA NA CASSPGQNTGELFF TGCGCCAGCAGCCCGGGACAGAACACCGGGGAGCTGTTTTTT
TRBJ2-7 TRBV4-1 once NA CASSHRDSYEQYF TGCGCCAGCAGTCACCGGGACTCCTACGAGCAGTACTTC
TRBJ2-5 TRBV7-9 NA TRBD2 CASSLWTSGEETQYF TGTGCCAGCAGCTTATGGACTAGCGGTGAAGAGACCCAGTACTTC
TRBJ2-1 TRBV27 NA TRBD1 CASRILGQGNRNEQFF TGTGCCAGCAGAATCCTGGGACAGGGGAATAGGAATGAGCAGTTCTTC
TRBJ2-7 TRBV6-5 NA NA CASSPSGGYEQYF TGTGCCAGCAGTCCATCAGGGGGGTACGAGCAGTACTTC
TRBJ2-7 TRBV7-6 NA NA CASSLSRGDITYEQYF TGTGCCAGCAGCTTGTCTAGGGGGGACATTACCTACGAGCAGTACTTC
TRBJ1-2 TRBV9 once TRBD1 CASSASRDRRDGYTF TGTGCCAGCAGCGCCTCCCGGGACAGACGGGATGGCTACACCTTC
TRBJ1-2 TRBV14 NA NA CASSLGLYGYTF TGTGCCAGCAGCCTAGGATTATATGGCTACACCTTC
TRBJ2-7 TRBV4-1 NA NA CASSQDLVGWKDEQYF TGCGCCAGCAGCCAAGACCTGGTAGGGTGGAAAGACGAGCAGTACTTC
TRBJ2-1 TRBV4-3 NA NA CASSQGRQVYEQFF TGCGCCAGCAGCCAAGGACGACAGGTGTATGAGCAGTTCTTC
TRBJ1-2 TRBV27 NA TRBD1 CASSFTGGSRGYTF TGTGCCAGCAGTTTCACAGGGGGAAGTCGCGGCTACACCTTC
TRBJ1-1 TRBV7-9 NA NA CASSLEGAAEAFF TGTGCCAGCAGCTTAGAAGGGGCCGCTGAAGCTTTCTTT
TRBJ2-5 TRBV6-5 NA TRBD2 CASSVLAGGRETQYF TGTGCCAGCAGTGTCCTAGCGGGGGGCCGGGAGACCCAGTACTTC
TRBJ2-7 TRBV7-7 few NA CASSPEGTYEQYF TGTGCCAGCAGCCCAGAGGGTACCTACGAGCAGTACTTC
TRBJ1-4 TRBV27 once NA CASRGIGIGEKLFF TGTGCCAGCAGGGGGATAGGGATTGGAGAAAAACTGTTTTTT
TRBJ1-1 TRBV2 once NA CASSEPDTGGGTEAFF TGTGCCAGCAGCGAACCGGACACCGGGGGGGGCACTGAAGCTTTCTTT
TRBJ2-7 TRBV5-1 NA NA CASSLGISYEQYF TGCGCCAGCAGCTTGGGGATCTCCTACGAGCAGTACTTC
TRBJ2-2 TRBV6-4 NA NA CASSEGAGELFF TGTGCCAGCAGCGAGGGGGCCGGGGAGCTGTTTTTT
TRBJ2-5 TRBV6-5 NA TRBD2 CASGPSGGAIETQYF TGTGCCAGCGGCCCCAGCGGGGGGGCCATAGAGACCCAGTACTTC
TRBJ2-1 TRBV19 NA NA CASSIVSLGLSDNEQFF TGTGCCAGTAGTATAGTAAGTTTGGGCCTCAGCGACAATGAGCAGTTCTTC